Presented here are 18 T cell receptor beta chains from one specimen sequenced in a study of blood T cell repertoires in COVID-19. Here immunoSEQ multiplex PCR was the method, and the copy in TCRdb shows in-frame clones only, minus some. The table shows some 200,000 clones, with around 92% occurring only once. The sample taken for sequencing was PBMCs or T cells enriched from blood (not recorded which). The receptors shown here come from a woman between 18 and 30 years old who had recovered from COVID-19.

V usage is TRBV11-2 and J usage is TRBJ1-2; D remains ambiguous. CDR3 size: 14 residues. The germline V and J ends were trimmed by 5 bases and 2 bases, with 12 bases remaining between them. The germline V gene encodes CDR1 SGHAT and CDR2 FQNNGV. The CDR3 bases are TGTGCCAGCAGCCCCGGCCCGGGGAACTATGGCTACACCTTC. The encoded protein is CASSPGPGNYGYTF.

The chain recombines TRBV30 with TRBJ1-1; 7 bases agree with TRBD1. The CDR3 runs 12 residues. Losses at the gene ends were 0 bases for V and 6 bases for J; bases not matched to a gene: 1. Germline assignment: CDR1 GTSNPN and CDR2 SVGIG (reference sequence). The CDR3 region has the DNA TGTGCCTGGAGTGTAGGACAGGCTGAAGCTTTCTTT. Translated, it gives CAWSVGQAEAFF.

The chain uses TRBV9 and TRBJ1-5; TRBD1 matches at 8 bases. Germline V lookup: CDR1 SGDLS, CDR2 YYNGEE. The V segment lost 4 bases and the J segment 7 bases; nucleotides outside the gene matches: 4. This CDR3 is 13 amino acids long. The CDR3 reads CASSPDRGQPQHF. The CDR3 DNA follows: TGTGCCAGCAGCCCTGACAGGGGCCAGCCCCAGCATTTT.

The CDR3 DNA sequence: TGTGCCAGCAGGCTAGGTTATAGCGAGCAGTACTTC. This encodes CASRLGYSEQYF. V usage is TRBV12-3 or TRBV12-4 and J usage is TRBJ2-7, with D unclear. V was pared by 6 bases and J by 6 bases, with 12 bases between. This CDR3 spans 12 amino acids.

The rearrangement links TRBV5-4 to TRBJ2-7; 10 bases agree with TRBD1. The CDR3 loop spans 15 amino acids. V lost 2 bases to trimming and J lost 3 bases; unmatched junction nucleotides: 5. Germline V gene lookup returns CDR1 SGHNT and CDR2 YYREEE (reference sequence). The CDR3, as DNA: TGTGCCAGCAGCTTACGGACAGGGGGTGGCTACGAGCAGTACTTC. This encodes CASSLRTGGGYEQYF.

The chain couples TRBV27 to TRBJ2-3; tentatively, D is TRBD1 (5 bases). This CDR3 has 14 residues. CDR1 is MNHEY, CDR2 SMNVEV, per germline (reference sequence). Deletions cut 5 bases from V and 5 bases from J, with 14 bases between. This CDR3 is CASSPQGVGDTQYF. CDR3 nucleotides: TGTGCCAGCAGTCCCCAAGGGGTTGGAGATACGCAGTATTTT.

The V call is TRBV6-5, the J call TRBJ1-6; 7 bases line up with TRBD1. J lost 7 bases, V lost 9 bases, and 12 bases had no gene match. The CDR3 is 15 residues long. Looked up from germline, CDR1 is MNHEY and CDR2 is SVGAGI. The CDR3 is CASSTSGQTNSPLHF. The CDR3 DNA follows: TGTGCCAGTTCAACCTCGGGACAGACAAATTCACCCCTCCACTTT.

The chain combines TRBV24-1 with TRBJ2-3; 7 bases agree with TRBD1. Germline CDR1 reads KGHDR; CDR2 reads SFDVKD. The CDR3 consists of 18 residues. J was trimmed by 6 bases and V by 3 bases; bases with no gene match: 17. In nucleotides, the CDR3 is TGTGCCACCAGTGATGCCTGGACAGGCCCGACGGATCGTGATACGCAGTATTTT. Translating gives CATSDAWTGPTDRDTQYF.

Here the CDR3 reads CASSQKTGGQDGYTF. The CDR3 nucleotides read TGTGCCAGCAGCCAAAAGACAGGGGGCCAGGATGGCTACACCTTC. The chain employs TRBV3-1 (or the pseudogene TRBV3-2) and TRBJ1-2; the match to TRBD1 covers 10 bases. Looked up from germline, CDR1 is LGHDT and CDR2 is YNNKEL (reference sequence). J lost 6 bases, V lost 2 bases, and 6 bases had no gene match. The CDR3 loop spans 15 amino acids.

This clone came up once. The rearrangement joins TRBV3-1 (or the pseudogene TRBV3-2) to TRBJ1-6; D is undetermined. This CDR3 region has 15 residues. In germline, CDR1 is LGHDT, CDR2 YNNKEL (reference sequence). Trimming pared 1 base from V and 9 bases from J, leaving 13 bases between. The CDR3 nucleotides are TGTGCCAGCAGCCAAGCCATAGTTGGCGGTTCACCCCTCCACTTT. Its protein product is CASSQAIVGGSPLHF.

The genes are TRBV7-6 and TRBJ1-5, with 9 bases that match TRBD1. V shed 3 bases, J shed 4 bases, and the junction held 7 bases outside the gene matches. CDR1 and CDR2 (germline): SGHVS, FNYEAQ. The CDR3 covers 16 residues. CDR3 sequence reads: CASSFGDRAGNQPQHF. The CDR3 nucleotides are TGTGCCAGCAGCTTTGGGGACAGGGCGGGAAATCAGCCCCAGCATTTT.

The V call is TRBV3-1 (or the pseudogene TRBV3-2), the J call TRBJ1-6; a weak D match, TRBD1 (6 bases). The germline V gene encodes CDR1 LGHDT and CDR2 YNNKEL (reference sequence). The CDR3 extends over 15 amino acids. The V end was cut by 4 bases, the J end by 8 bases, with 15 bases between. The CDR3 spells CASSPGTRVDSPLHF. The CDR3 DNA sequence: TGTGCCAGCAGCCCCGGGACACGGGTCGATTCACCCCTCCACTTT.

The chain uses TRBV6-5 and TRBJ2-1; 9 positions match TRBD1. The CDR3 covers 12 residues. V lost 9 bases, J lost 10 bases, and 7 bases stayed unmatched. Per germline, CDR1 MNHEY and CDR2 SVGAGI. DNA of the CDR3: TGTGCCAGTGTTTCCGGGACAGGGGAGCAGTTCTTC. Translating gives CASVSGTGEQFF.

This chain links TRBV19 with TRBJ1-6, with 9 bases matching TRBD1. CDR3 length equals 14 residues. The V and J ends lost 5 bases and 10 bases, in that order; junction bases with no gene match: 6. From germline, CDR1 is LNHDA and CDR2 SQIVND (reference sequence). The CDR3, as DNA: TGTGCCAGTAGTGCTCAGACAGGGGGATCACCCCTCCACTTT. Amino acids: CASSAQTGGSPLHF.

The rearrangement joins TRBV2 to TRBJ1-1, with a tentative D call TRBD1 (6 bases). Trimming shortened V by 8 bases and J by 3 bases, and 13 bases separated the two germline ends. The CDR3 is 13 amino acids. Germline values: CDR1 SNHLY, CDR2 FYNNEI. The chain's CDR3 is CASLIDRYTEAFF. The CDR3, as DNA: TGTGCCAGCCTGATAGACAGGTACACTGAAGCTTTCTTT.

The chain is built from TRBV4-1 and TRBJ1-1; 9 positions agree with TRBD1. Germline CDR1 reads MGHRA; CDR2 reads YSYEKL. V gave up 4 bases and J gave up 0 bases; unmatched junction bases: 6. CDR3 length: 16 residues. The CDR3 DNA sequence: TGCGCCAGCAGCCTACGACAGGGGGTAATGAACACTGAAGCTTTCTTT. Its protein product is CASSLRQGVMNTEAFF.

This chain uses TRBV10-1 with TRBJ2-3, with 8 bases fitting TRBD1. Unmatched junction bases numbered 6, after V lost 3 bases and J lost 4 bases. Germline CDR1 reads WNHNN; CDR2 reads SYGVQD (reference sequence). This CDR3 is 15 amino acids long. The CDR3 nucleotides are TGCGCCAGCAGTGATCCAGGGGGCTTCCCAGATACGCAGTATTTT. This codes for CASSDPGGFPDTQYF.

The rearrangement links TRBV4-1 to TRBJ2-1; TRBD2 is a possible D gene (5 bases). Per germline, CDR1 MGHRA and CDR2 YSYEKL. V shed 3 bases and J shed 9 bases, with 15 bases lying between them. CDR3 length equals 14 residues. CDR3 region: CASSQRESPSEQFF. CDR3 DNA sequence: TGCGCCAGCAGCCAGAGGGAATCACCGTCTGAGCAGTTCTTC.